This TCR beta chain was recorded in a study of memory CD4+ T cells and cytomegalovirus serostatus. Overall study: Donors were healthy Belgian adults, 9 CMV seropositive and roughly 25 seronegative. Whole-study findings and limits: CD4+ memory repertoires contained about 40% of the roughly 150 reported CMV TCRbeta sequences.

Sequencing was performed with immunoSEQ multiplex PCR; in TCRdb, only in-frame clones are kept and a portion is missing. The sample shows under 65,000 clones, around four fifths of them seen only once. Single viable CD3+CD4+CD8-CD45RO+ cells were sorted as the memory CD4+ T cells. With regard to this clone: What it binds is unknown.

Germline V lookup: CDR1 MGHRA, CDR2 YSYEKL. The CDR3 loop spans 15 amino acids. V dropped 1 base and J dropped 4; count of bases not matched to a gene: 5. Sample: memory CD4+ T cells from blood. The source is an adult in good health and CMV-seronegative. The chain recombines TRBV4-1 with TRBJ1-1, with 8 bases matching TRBD1. CDR3 in DNA: TGCGCCAGCAGCCAAGTGGACAGGGAGAGCACTGAAGCTTTCTTT. Its translation is CASSQVDRESTEAFF.